This T cell receptor beta chain was sequenced in a study of ipilimumab plus nivolumab after autologous stem cell transplantation. For the study at large: Median doses per patient: about 5 ipilimumab, under 10 nivolumab. DLBCL patients had primary refractory or relapsed disease. Study findings and constraints: TCR repertoire, Treg phenotype and gut microbiota reportedly support more study of this approach.

Checkpoint therapy with ipilimumab 1 mg/kg began 14 to 28 days after transplant. As concerns this clone: The antigen remains undetermined.

The CDR3 has 16 amino acids. Looked up from germline, CDR1 is WSHSY and CDR2 is SAAADI. V dropped 0 bases and J dropped 0; count of bases not matched to a gene: 4. Assay: immunoSEQ multiplex PCR; the TCRdb copy retains only in-frame clones and omits some. Here the sample spans tens of thousands of clones, nearly 85% being singletons. Sequencing used PBMCs, obtained in a trial of ipilimumab plus nivolumab as post-transplant consolidation. The J gene is TRBJ1-1, the V gene TRBV10-2, with 7 bases aligning to TRBD1. The sequence derives from a male donor with diffuse large B-cell lymphoma. CDR3 sequence (DNA): TGCGCCAGCAGTGAGTCGCCGGGACAGATGAACACTGAAGCTTTCTTT. It is translated as CASSESPGQMNTEAFF.